The clone carrying this T cell receptor beta chain was picked up many times. Its specificity is unknown. The data were taken from a study of CD8 T cells in ankylosing spondylitis. Study results and limitations: A motif of 7 to 9 highly homologous TCR beta variants was seen as apparently characteristic of ankylosing spondylitis blood.

V lost 3 bases to trimming and J lost 7 bases, with 16 bases between them. Germline-derived CDR1 and CDR2 are SEHNR and FQNEAQ (reference sequence). The length of the CDR3 is 14 residues. TCRdb re-analysed the 5' RACE reads in MiXCR, keeping a single row per CDR3 protein. The sample records 750,000 to 850,000 distinct CDR3 sequences, about 10% being singletons. The clonotype comes from a male donor with ankylosing spondylitis. The rearrangement joins TRBV7-9 to TRBJ2-7; no clear D gene. Input material: blood, either unsorted or a sorted T cell fraction (not recorded which). DNA for the CDR3: TGTGCCAGCAGCTTTCCCGACCGTCGCTCTGAGCAGTACTTC. Amino acid sequence: CASSFPDRRSEQYF.